This T cell receptor beta chain came from a study of T cells after posttransplantation cyclophosphamide. Overall study results and limits: Donor-recipient repertoire similarity was low at 1-2 months, rising over year one. Recipient CMV seropositivity and CMV reactivation strongly tracked TRB clonality. Skin or GI-infiltrating T cells shared few TRB sequences with blood.

The V end lost 2 bases, the J end lost 1 base, and 12 bases lay between the germline ends. Germline V gene lookup returns CDR1 WSHSY and CDR2 SAAADI. The CDR3 extends over 16 amino acids. A marrow graft followed busulfan-fludarabine conditioning, with cyclophosphamide on days +3 and +4. Profiling relied on immunoSEQ multiplex PCR, and the TCRdb table lists in-frame clones only, not all of them. The data show approximately 15,000 clones, with none appearing a single time. This clone was picked up many times. Its antigen is still unknown. This sequence originates from a female patient between 35 and 55 years old who received an allogeneic stem cell transplant from a related donor, was CMV-positive, and had no GVHD. The graft donor may have given rise to some T cells. V is TRBV10-2 and J is TRBJ1-5; D remains ambiguous. The specimen was PBMCs, collected about 1,000 days after allogeneic stem cell transplant with posttransplant cyclophosphamide. CDR3 in DNA: TGCGCCAGCAGTGAGGGGCAGTCTCTGAGCAATCAGCCCCAGCATTTT. Translating it yields CASSEGQSLSNQPQHF.